This T cell receptor beta chain emerged from a study of shared clonotypes between healthy human individuals (dated by TCRdb to between 2020 and 2021). The study in broad terms: A few men and a couple of women, aged 18 to 49 years, made up the cohort. Per donor, three plates each were used for CD4 naive and CD4 memory, two for CD8 naive, and one for CD8 memory. Blood TCR repertoires of five healthy adults were deeply sequenced to estimate repertoire size and the extent of clonotype sharing between individuals. Libraries were prepared and TCR repertoires were sequenced by different laboratories using diverse techniques, in order to increase sequencing depth and limit assay-specific biases. Each donor's leukapheresis produced roughly between roughly 0.94 and 9.5 billion PBMCs.

General findings and caveats noted by the study authors: Because the study included a small number of donors, the genetic and exposure-history diversity represented was limited. When a handful of donors were compared, the shared fraction of clonotypes was around 5% for naive CD4, around 3.6% for naive CD8, 2% to 2.5% for memory CD4, and about 0.36% for memory CD8. Estimated clonotype richness was generally larger for naive than for memory subsets. Pairwise subsampling indicated that sequencing depth was expected to affect the degree of clonotype sharing among donors. Sampling was limited to blood, and TCR repertoires in tissue likely differ from TCR repertoires in blood. Incomplete sequencing was indicated by rarefaction of sorted-subset datasets, despite the large sequencing depth. Clonotypes shared by all four sorted-subset donors showed higher generation probabilities than non-shared clonotypes.

The germline V gene sets CDR1 to SGHDN and CDR2 to FVKESK. CDR3 length: 17 amino acids, cysteine to phenylalanine. The only DNA kept is the CDR3, 51 bases in frame from the first base. Trimming removed 1 base from V and 2 bases from J, leaving 15 bases between the germline ends. Comment on this clone: Its recognized antigen is unknown. Base qualities are not at hand, and no much larger clone is one base apart.

TCR CDR3 regions were amplified from genomic DNA by multiplex PCR using the deep immunoSEQ assay. For each cell subset, the extracted genomic DNA was distributed evenly across all wells of several immunoSEQ 96-well plates, and each plate served as one replicate. For sorted subsets, each replicate PCR was loaded with 200 ng genomic DNA, equivalent to roughly 30,000 T cell genomes. Purified libraries were measured with a Qubit 3.0 fluorometer, size-checked on a Bioanalyzer 2100, and measured again with the KAPA Library Quantification kit. Every immunoSEQ 96-well plate was sequenced on a dedicated single-read 150-cycle Illumina NextSeq 550 flow cell. Per the authors' processing: Because the immunoSEQ output held only junctional sequences and lacked quality scores, the filtering could not match the filtering applied to full-length reads. To assign V/J genes and CDR3, sequences were annotated against IMGT germline references using PyIR, a Python wrapper for IgBLAST v1.9. Any read was removed if the V/J assignment was weak (E-value above 1e-6), the CDR3 was missing, or the read contained stop codons, out-of-frame junctions, or ambiguous translated residues. V3J clonotypes were defined as sequences sharing an identical inferred V gene, J gene, and CDR3 amino acid sequence. The percentage overlap between two repertoires was calculated by dividing the number of shared unique clonotypes by the size of the smaller repertoire. Richness of each repertoire was evaluated using RTK rarefaction, the Chao1 estimator, and Recon v2.1 estimates of unobserved clonotypes. For all TCRbeta clonotypes obtained by the gDNA method from several donors, generation probabilities were computed with OLGA. This immuneACCESS table, as held by TCRdb, lists in-frame sequences with V and J called but not all clones. Of the missing ones, under half trace to an unresolved V gene in checked studies; the others have no known cause. V and J calls and clone size come straight from that table; D and trimming were deduced from the DNA. The sample yields over a million clones; around four fifths were counted once. Approximately 1.5% of the sample comes from the top ten.

Healthy HIV-negative adults with no recently reported acute infections or vaccinations were included as donors. Every donor was a Caucasian adult living in Nashville, Tennessee, USA. CD4+ T cells were enriched by magnetic negative selection, after which naive cells were positively selected on CD45RA and the negative fraction was taken as the memory subset. After blood collection by leukapheresis, PBMCs were isolated using Ficoll-Histopaque density gradient centrifugation and then cryopreserved in the vapor phase of liquid nitrogen. Analytical flow cytometry was used to check the purity and quantity of each magnetically sorted T cell population. Genomic DNA was isolated from every sorted fraction and measured by UV absorbance on a Nanodrop 2000c.

Specimen: memory CD4+ T cells sorted from blood. The cell subset or site label here, explained by the study, means: CD45RA-negative fraction. This receptor was obtained from a man younger than 30 in good health. The rearrangement combines TRBV14 with TRBJ1-3; the D gene assignment is ambiguous. The CDR3 here reads CASSQALGNIPGNTIYF. DNA sequence: TGTGCCAGCAGCCAAGCCCTAGGAAACATCCCTGGAAACACCATATATTTT.